A single sample gave rise to the 8 T cell receptor beta chains below, sequenced in a study of tumor and adjacent non-tumor tissue in lung cancer (dated by TCRdb to 2017 to 2018). The library was produced with multiplex PCR. TCRdb names Illumina HiSeq 2500 as the instrument used. TCRbeta libraries were built by three rounds of nested PCR using primers (Table S4), following protocols modified from ARM-PCR. In-frame beta chains were kept once TCRdb had trimmed the public reads at Q25 with fastp and called clones with MiXCR. Each entry merges the rows of one CDR3 protein and shows their most common DNA and genes. The sample has more than 120,000 distinct CDR3 sequences on record, around 65% of them singletons. Jointly, the top ten make up 18% of the sample. Bulk unsorted tissue served as the source for RNA extraction, and RNA quality was assessed using a NanoDrop ND-1000 and an Agilent 2100. The sample comprised lung tumor tissue. The origin of the receptors is a man in his 60s with small cell lung cancer.

This clonotype was detected a few times. The gene calls are TRBV20-1 and TRBJ2-3; D uncertain. V was pared by 6 bases and J by 0 bases, with 13 bases between. CDR3 size: 14 residues. The germline gives CDR1 DFQATT, CDR2 SNEGSKA (reference sequence). DNA for the CDR3: TGCAGTGCCGCCGGATTTCTTAGCACAGATACGCAGTATTTT. This encodes CSAAGFLSTDTQYF.

This clonotype was seen repeatedly, ten times or more. V usage is TRBV11-3 and J usage is TRBJ2-2, with 10 positions matching TRBD2. Germline V gene sequence: CDR1 SGHNT, CDR2 YENEEA. The CDR3 sequence is 17 residues long. V lost 6 bases to trimming and J lost 5 bases; unmatched junction nucleotides: 12. Written as DNA, the CDR3 is TGTGCCAGCAGAACGAGGGCTAGCGGGAGCGGTACCGGGGAGCTGTTTTTT. Amino acid sequence: CASRTRASGSGTGELFF.

As concerns this clonotype: The CDR3 carries no conserved terminal phenylalanine or tryptophan, so it likely arises from a read error. The J gene is TRBJ2-1, the V gene TRBV20-1, with D tentatively TRBD2 (5 bases). This CDR3 contains 16 residues. Germline CDR1 is DFQATT and CDR2 is SNEGSKA (reference sequence). The ends were cut back, 0 bases at V and 6 bases at J, with 18 bases in the middle. The DNA of the CDR3 is TGCAGTGCTAGAGATCCCCAGCGGACCGTCAGCAATGAGCAGTTCCTC. It codes for CSARDPQRTVSNEQFL.

V is TRBV6-5 and J is TRBJ2-3; 7 bases are shared with TRBD1. CDR1 MNHEY and CDR2 SVGAGI come from the germline V gene. The trim removed 10 bases at V and 12 bases at J, leaving 19 bases unmatched. The CDR3 extends over 14 amino acids. The CDR3 here is CANSWGHRTGTQYF. The CDR3 DNA sequence: TGTGCCAACAGCTGGGGTCACAGGACAGGTACACAGTATTTT.

The rearrangement links TRBV10-3 to TRBJ2-3; D gene unclear. V lost 0 bases and J lost 15, with 28 bases in between. The CDR3 has 17 amino acids. Germline V gives CDR1 ENHRY, CDR2 SYGVKD. The CDR3 reads CAISESTRHLSTDTHYF. The CDR3 DNA is TGTGCCATCAGTGAGTCGACTCGGCACCTTAGCACAGATACACATTATTTT.

Notes on this clonotype: One base away lies a much larger clone, so this may be a sequencing read error. J is TRBJ2-3 and V is TRBV5-4, with TRBD1 as a possible D gene (6 bases). CDR3 length equals 14 residues. Germline-derived CDR1 and CDR2 are SGHNT and YYREEE (reference sequence). CDR3 nucleotide sequence: TGTGCCAACAGCTTGGTGGGGGCAACAGATACGCAGTATTTT. It codes for CANSLVGATDTQYF.

V is TRBV5-1 and J is TRBJ1-2; 7 nucleotides match TRBD1. This CDR3 spans 18 amino acids. Germline CDR1 and CDR2: SGHRS and YFSETQ. Trimming cost V 0 bases and J 0 bases; bases outside gene matches: 11. For the CDR3, the DNA is TGCGCCAGCAGCTTGGCCGGGGCAGCAGGGGGAACTAACTATGGCTACACCTTC. This gives the protein CASSLAGAAGGTNYGYTF.

In this sample, this clonotype turned up many times. The chain couples TRBV6-6 to TRBJ2-3, with TRBD2 identical over 7 bases. The CDR3 extends over 12 amino acids. Per germline, CDR1 MNHNY and CDR2 SVGAGI (reference sequence). J gave up 14 bases and V 2 bases, and 7 bases lay outside the gene matches. This CDR3 is CASSYGGLEAYF. The CDR3 DNA sequence: TGTGCCAGCAGTTACGGCGGACTAGAAGCGTATTTT.